This T cell receptor beta chain comes out of a study of radiotherapy plus CTLA-4 blockade in lung cancer. Worth noting for this clone: Its antigen is currently unknown.

Germline V gene data show CDR1 as SEHNR and CDR2 as FQNEAQ (reference sequence). This CDR3 has 12 residues. Trimming removed 5 bases from V and 3 bases from J, with 4 bases in between. The assay was immunoSEQ multiplex PCR, and TCRdb's table has in-frame clones only and misses some. The table has about 30,000 clones, roughly 83% seen once. Whole-study results and caveats: In blood, after radiotherapy plus ipilimumab, tumor-derived TCR clones expanded.

The sequences come from peripheral blood, collected from a patient treated with radiotherapy plus ipilimumab. The chain combines TRBV7-9 with TRBJ2-2; D unresolved. This TCR was recovered from a human donor with non-small cell lung cancer that progressed on radiotherapy plus ipilimumab. CDR3 sequence (DNA): TGTGCCAGCAGCCTCCACACCGGGGAGCTGTTTTTT. This encodes CASSLHTGELFF.